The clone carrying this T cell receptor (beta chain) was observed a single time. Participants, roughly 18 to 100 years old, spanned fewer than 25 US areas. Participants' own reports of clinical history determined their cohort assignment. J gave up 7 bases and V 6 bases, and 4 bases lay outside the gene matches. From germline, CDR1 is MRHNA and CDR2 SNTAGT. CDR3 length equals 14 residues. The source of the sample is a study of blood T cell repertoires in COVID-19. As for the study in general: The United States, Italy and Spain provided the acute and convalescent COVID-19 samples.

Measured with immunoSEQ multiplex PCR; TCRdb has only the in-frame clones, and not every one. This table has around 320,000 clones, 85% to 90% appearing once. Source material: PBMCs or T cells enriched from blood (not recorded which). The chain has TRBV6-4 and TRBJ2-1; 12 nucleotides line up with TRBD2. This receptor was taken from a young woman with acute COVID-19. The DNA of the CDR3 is TGTGCCAGCAGCGGACTAGCGGGGACGAATGAGCAGTTCTTC. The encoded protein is CASSGLAGTNEQFF.